This entry lists 16 T cell receptor beta chains sequenced from one sample in a study of blood T cell repertoires in COVID-19. TCRdb's copy holds only in-frame clones and misses some; the assay was immunoSEQ multiplex PCR. The sample records more than 65,000 clones, about four fifths being singletons. Sequencing was done on a sample of peripheral blood. The origin of the receptors is a woman in her seventies with acute or convalescent COVID-19.

The J gene is TRBJ2-5, the V gene TRBV5-4, with TRBD2 matching 12 bases. Per the germline V gene, CDR1 is SGHNT and CDR2 is YYREEE (reference sequence). V dropped 4 bases and J dropped 5; count of bases not matched to a gene: 12. The CDR3 runs 17 residues. The CDR3 spells CASSPVRLAGGPETQYF. CDR3 DNA: TGTGCCAGCAGCCCCGTCCGGCTAGCGGGAGGGCCTGAGACCCAGTACTTC.

The V call is TRBV5-1, the J call TRBJ2-4, with a tentative D call TRBD1 (5 bases). Deletions cut 5 bases from V and 8 bases from J, with 14 bases between. Germline CDR1 is SGHRS and CDR2 is YFSETQ. The CDR3 sequence is 13 residues long. CDR3 protein: CASRFRDSDIQYF. The CDR3 nucleotides are TGCGCCAGCAGATTCCGCGACAGTGACATTCAGTACTTC.

The chain recombines TRBV18 with TRBJ2-1, with D hard to call. This CDR3 has 15 residues. V gave up 2 bases and J gave up 6 bases, with 14 bases separating them. Germline lookup yields CDR1 KGHSH and CDR2 LQKENI. The CDR3 region is CASSPEPASRNEQFF. The CDR3 DNA sequence: TGTGCCAGCTCACCAGAGCCAGCGAGCCGCAATGAGCAGTTCTTC.

J is TRBJ1-1 and V is TRBV27; 8 bases map to TRBD1. The V and J ends lost 5 bases and 4 bases, in that order; junction bases with no gene match: 6. Germline V lookup: CDR1 MNHEY, CDR2 SMNVEV (reference sequence). This CDR3 region has 14 residues. The CDR3 nucleotides are TGTGCCAGCAGTAAAACAGGGGGAAGCACTGAAGCTTTCTTT. It encodes CASSKTGGSTEAFF.

The table lists this clone with a few counts. This sequence joins TRBV25-1 and TRBJ2-7; TRBD2 might be the D (6 bases). The CDR3 is made up of 13 amino acids. The V gene lost 6 bases and the J gene lost 1 base, with 10 bases spanning the gap. From germline, CDR1 is MGHDK and CDR2 SYGVNS. The CDR3 nucleotides are TGTGCCAGCAGACTAGCAGGGTCCTACGAGCAGTACTTC. Its protein product is CASRLAGSYEQYF.

V and J are TRBV5-6 and TRBJ1-2, with D tentatively TRBD1 (5 bases). Germline V gene lookup returns CDR1 SGHDT and CDR2 YYEEEE. This CDR3 comprises 15 residues. The V end lost 5 bases, the J end lost 0 bases, and 14 bases lay between the germline ends. The CDR3 here is CASSWGYPANYGYTF. In nucleotides, the CDR3 is TGTGCCAGCAGTTGGGGCTACCCAGCTAACTATGGCTACACCTTC.

The V and J genes are TRBV27 and TRBJ2-7; 8 bases are shared with TRBD2. This CDR3 region has 14 residues. Germline-derived CDR1 and CDR2 are MNHEY and SMNVEV (reference sequence). V lost 6 bases to trimming and J lost 4 bases; unmatched junction nucleotides: 8. The chain's CDR3 is CASRLAENPYEQYF. The CDR3 DNA sequence: TGTGCCAGCAGACTAGCGGAAAACCCTTACGAGCAGTACTTC.

This chain connects TRBV10-1 to TRBJ2-1; weak D call: TRBD1 (5 bases). Per germline, CDR1 WNHNN and CDR2 SYGVQD (reference sequence). The CDR3 extends over 20 amino acids. V lost 0 bases, J lost 2 bases, and 23 bases lay in between. CDR3 nucleotide sequence: TGCGCCAGCAGTGAGTCGTCACCTCCCTGGGGCTTCCCTACCTACAATGAGCAGTTCTTC. Translation gives CASSESSPPWGFPTYNEQFF.

The chain joins TRBV30 to TRBJ1-5, with TRBD1 matching over 7 bases. The germline CDR1 and CDR2 sequences are GTSNPN and SVGIG (reference sequence). The trim removed 2 bases at V and 1 base at J, leaving 8 bases unmatched. There are 16 residues in the CDR3. CDR3 amino acids: CAWSPITDRSNQPQHF. CDR3 DNA sequence: TGTGCCTGGAGTCCGATAACGGACAGGAGCAATCAGCCCCAGCATTTT.

The chain is built from TRBV5-1 and TRBJ2-5; D may be TRBD2 (6 bases). Trimming pared 0 bases from V and 2 bases from J, leaving 14 bases between. The germline V gene encodes CDR1 SGHRS and CDR2 YFSETQ. This CDR3 contains 16 residues. CDR3 sequence reads: CASSLGGKGQQETQYF. The CDR3 coding sequence is TGCGCCAGCAGCTTGGGCGGGAAAGGCCAACAAGAGACCCAGTACTTC. Drawing the rest from reference TRBV5-1 and TRBJ2-5, the complete variable domain is KAGVTQTPRYLIKTRGQQVTLSCSPISGHRSVSWYQQTPGQGLQFLFEYFSETQRNKGNFPGRFSGRQFSNSRSEMNVSTLELGDSALYLCASSLGGKGQQETQYFGPGTRLLVL.

Details on this clone: The sample contains more than one DNA sequence encoding this CDR3. The CDR3 region has the DNA TGTGCCAGCAGTGAAGCGACAGGAAACTATGGCTACACCTTC. This sequence encodes CASSEATGNYGYTF. V is TRBV2 and J is TRBJ1-2; D might be TRBD1 (6 bases). Germline values: CDR1 SNHLY, CDR2 FYNNEI. This CDR3 region has 14 residues. Trimming pared 0 bases from V and 2 bases from J, leaving 7 bases between.

The chain joins TRBV9 to TRBJ2-1; 10 nucleotides align to TRBD2. Germline CDR1 is SGDLS and CDR2 is YYNGEE. V trimming: 0 bases; J trimming: 7 bases; junction bases outside the gene matches: 4. The CDR3 contains 15 residues. CDR3 DNA sequence: TGTGCCAGCAGCGTAGGACTAGCGGGCCCTAATGAGCAGTTCTTC. Residues: CASSVGLAGPNEQFF.

This clone was recorded only once. The CDR3: CASSLRQGPLQEQYF. The DNA for the CDR3 is TGCGCCAGCAGCCTACGACAGGGCCCTCTCCAAGAGCAGTACTTC. The gene calls are TRBV4-1 and TRBJ2-7, with 7 bases aligning to TRBD1. Looked up from germline, CDR1 is MGHRA and CDR2 is YSYEKL. This CDR3 comprises 15 residues. V dropped 4 bases and J dropped 7; count of bases not matched to a gene: 13.

V is TRBV2 and J is TRBJ1-2; the D gene is possibly TRBD1 (6 bases). The CDR3 is made up of 14 amino acids. In germline, CDR1 is SNHLY, CDR2 FYNNEI. V was clipped by 6 bases and J by 2 bases, with 13 bases between them. The chain's CDR3 is CASRREQGNYGYTF. DNA of the CDR3: TGTGCCAGCAGGAGGGAGCAGGGGAACTATGGCTACACCTTC.

V gene TRBV6-1 combines with J gene TRBJ2-7; 8 bases align to TRBD1. This CDR3 is built from 17 residues. The V and J ends lost 0 bases and 3 bases, in that order; junction bases with no gene match: 10. Germline V lookup: CDR1 MNHNS, CDR2 SASEGT. The chain's CDR3 is CASSEAKLGTGDYEQYF. The CDR3 bases are TGTGCCAGCAGTGAAGCGAAATTAGGGACAGGTGACTACGAGCAGTACTTC.

The rearrangement links TRBV27 to TRBJ2-7, with 11 positions matching TRBD2. J was trimmed by 2 bases and V by 3 bases; bases with no gene match: 3. Germline V gene lookup returns CDR1 MNHEY and CDR2 SMNVEV (reference sequence). The CDR3 extends over 15 amino acids. The CDR3 DNA reads TGTGCCAGCAGTTTTGGGACTAGCGGTCCCTACGAGCAGTACTTC. It yields the protein CASSFGTSGPYEQYF.